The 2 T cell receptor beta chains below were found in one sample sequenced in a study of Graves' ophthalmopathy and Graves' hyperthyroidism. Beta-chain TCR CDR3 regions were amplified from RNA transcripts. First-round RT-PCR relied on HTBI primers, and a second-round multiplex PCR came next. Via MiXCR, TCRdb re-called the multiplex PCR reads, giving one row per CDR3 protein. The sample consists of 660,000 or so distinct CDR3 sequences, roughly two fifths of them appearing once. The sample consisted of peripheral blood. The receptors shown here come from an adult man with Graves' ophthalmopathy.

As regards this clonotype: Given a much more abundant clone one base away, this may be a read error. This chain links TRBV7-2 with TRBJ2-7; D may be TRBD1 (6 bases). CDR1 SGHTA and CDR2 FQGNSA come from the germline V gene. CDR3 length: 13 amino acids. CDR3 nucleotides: TGTGCCAGCACCCAGGGGTCAGGGTTCGAGCAGCACTTC. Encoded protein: CASTQGSGFEQHF.

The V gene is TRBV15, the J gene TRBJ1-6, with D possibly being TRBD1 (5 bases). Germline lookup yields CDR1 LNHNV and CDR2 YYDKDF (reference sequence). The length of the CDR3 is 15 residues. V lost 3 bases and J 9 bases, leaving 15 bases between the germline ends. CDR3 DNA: TGTGCCACCAGCAGTTCTAGGGGAATGGCTTCACCCCTCCACTTT. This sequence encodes CATSSSRGMASPLHF. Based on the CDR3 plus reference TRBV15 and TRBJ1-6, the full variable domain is DAMVIQNPRYQVTQFGKPVTLSCSQTLNHNVMYWYQQKSSQAPKLLFHYYDKDFNNEADTPDNFQSRRPNTSFCFLDIRSPGLGDTAMYLCATSSSRGMASPLHFGNGTRLTVT.